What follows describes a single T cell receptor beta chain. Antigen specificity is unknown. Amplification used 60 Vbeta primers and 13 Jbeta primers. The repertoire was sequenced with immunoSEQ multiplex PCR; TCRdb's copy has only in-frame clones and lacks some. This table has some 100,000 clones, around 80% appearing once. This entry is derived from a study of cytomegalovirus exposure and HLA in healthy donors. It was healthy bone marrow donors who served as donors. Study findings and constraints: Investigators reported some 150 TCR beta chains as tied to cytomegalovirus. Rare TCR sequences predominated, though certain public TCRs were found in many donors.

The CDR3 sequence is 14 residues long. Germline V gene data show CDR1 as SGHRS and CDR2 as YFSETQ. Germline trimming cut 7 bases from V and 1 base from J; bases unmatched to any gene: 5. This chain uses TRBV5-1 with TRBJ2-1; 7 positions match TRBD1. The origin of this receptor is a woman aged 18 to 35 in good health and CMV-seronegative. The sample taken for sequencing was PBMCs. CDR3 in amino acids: CASSTGVSYNEQFF. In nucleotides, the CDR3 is TGCGCCAGCTCAACAGGGGTGTCCTACAATGAGCAGTTCTTC.